Listed here are 14 T cell receptor beta chains from one sample, sequenced in a study of CD8 T cells in ankylosing spondylitis. TCRdb reanalysed the 5' RACE reads using MiXCR and keeps one entry per CDR3 protein. The sample has around 35,000 distinct CDR3 sequences; approximately 11% are singletons. The source material was synovial fluid, either unsorted or a sorted T cell fraction (not recorded which). The receptors originated from a male donor with ankylosing spondylitis.

This clonotype showed up many times. CDR3 sequence reads: CATSAGAGYNEQFF. CDR3 in DNA: TGTGCCACCTCAGCGGGAGCAGGCTACAATGAGCAGTTCTTC. The chain has TRBV19 and TRBJ2-1; TRBD2 matches at 8 bases. The CDR3 runs to 14 residues. V gave up 10 bases and J gave up 3 bases; unmatched junction bases: 8. CDR1 is LNHDA, CDR2 SQIVND, per germline (reference sequence).

This clonotype was seen only a few times. V and J are TRBV10-3 and TRBJ2-2, with TRBD1 identical over 8 bases. This CDR3 spans 16 amino acids. Germline V CDR1 and CDR2: ENHRY, SYGVKD. V lost 3 bases and J lost 6; bases outside the gene matches: 9. The CDR3 region is CAISEGGQGLSGELFF. The CDR3 bases are TGTGCCATCAGTGAAGGAGGACAGGGATTGTCCGGGGAGCTGTTTTTT.

This clonotype was found a few times. This CDR3 reads CASSFDWLAYEQYF. CDR3 coding DNA: TGTGCCAGCAGCTTCGACTGGTTGGCCTACGAGCAGTACTTC. This rearrangement joins TRBV7-2 to TRBJ2-7, with unresolved D. Per germline, CDR1 SGHTA and CDR2 FQGNSA. CDR3 length equals 14 residues. V lost 3 bases to trimming and J lost 2 bases, with 11 bases between them.

This clonotype has just a few counts. V gene TRBV7-2 combines with J gene TRBJ2-1; 10 nucleotides agree with TRBD2. The ends lost 8 bases at V and 4 bases at J; junction bases unmatched: 5. In germline, CDR1 is SGHTA, CDR2 FQGNSA. The CDR3 totals 14 residues. CDR3 amino acids: CASDGLAAYNEQFF. Here the CDR3 DNA reads TGTGCCAGCGACGGACTAGCGGCTTACAATGAGCAGTTCTTC.

This clonotype showed up just a few times. The J gene is TRBJ2-7, the V gene TRBV5-6, with D tentatively TRBD2 (6 bases). Trimming removed 4 bases at V and 0 bases at J, with 14 bases between. The CDR3 runs 15 residues. CDR1 and CDR2 from the germline V gene are SGHDT and YYEEEE. Here the CDR3 DNA reads TGTGCCAGCAGCGCCCCAGGCGGGACCTCCTACGAGCAGTACTTC. This codes for CASSAPGGTSYEQYF.

This clonotype has just a few counts. The J gene is TRBJ2-2, the V gene TRBV9; the D call may be TRBD1 or TRBD2 (6 bases each). This CDR3 has 16 amino acids. Germline assignment: CDR1 SGDLS and CDR2 YYNGEE. Trimming took 3 bases from V and 7 from J, leaving 19 bases between them. CDR3 DNA: TGTGCCAGCAGCGACGGGGGCGGCCCAAAGGACGGGGAGCTGTTTTTT. This sequence encodes CASSDGGGPKDGELFF.

This clonotype was counted a few times. CDR3 coding DNA: TGCGCCAGACCGAACAGGAGGGCCCTTTTTTACGAGCAGTACTTC. Its protein is CARPNRRALFYEQYF. J is TRBJ2-7 and V is TRBV23-1, with a weak D call TRBD2 (6 bases). TRBV23-1 qualifies as an ORF whose function is uncertain. V was clipped by 9 bases and J by 4 bases, with 22 bases between them. This CDR3 contains 15 residues.

This clonotype showed up many times. The rearrangement joins TRBV7-6 to TRBJ2-7, with 8 bases aligning to TRBD1. CDR1 and CDR2 from the germline V gene are SGHVS and FNYEAQ. Trimming cost V 5 bases and J 4 bases; bases outside gene matches: 16. The length of the CDR3 is 17 residues. The CDR3 nucleotides are TGTGCCAGCAGCCTCACCCGTAGGCAGGGGGCTGGGTACGAGCAGTACTTC. This encodes CASSLTRRQGAGYEQYF.

This clonotype was counted at least ten times. This chain connects TRBV7-2 to TRBJ2-1; D gene unclear. CDR1 and CDR2 (germline): SGHTA, FQGNSA. CDR3 size: 13 residues. Trimming shortened V by 3 bases and J by 3 bases, and 6 bases separated the two germline ends. CDR3 protein: CASSLGYYNEQFF. In nucleotides, the CDR3 is TGTGCCAGCAGCTTGGGGTACTACAATGAGCAGTTCTTC.

Many counts were recorded for this clonotype. The chain combines TRBV4-1 with TRBJ2-5, with 11 bases fitting TRBD2. Per germline, CDR1 MGHRA and CDR2 YSYEKL. V shed 3 bases and J 5 bases; nucleotides not matched to a gene: 11. There are 17 residues in the CDR3. The chain's CDR3 is CASSQVLAGVARETQYF. CDR3 bases: TGCGCCAGCAGCCAGGTACTAGCGGGAGTTGCACGGGAGACCCAGTACTTC.

This clonotype was seen a handful of times. The chain employs TRBV9 and TRBJ2-2; D unresolved. The V gene lost 0 bases and the J gene lost 4 bases, with 7 bases spanning the gap. This CDR3 comprises 14 residues. From germline, CDR1 is SGDLS and CDR2 YYNGEE. The CDR3 is CASSVAGPTGELFF. The DNA of the CDR3 is TGTGCCAGCAGCGTAGCCGGCCCCACCGGGGAGCTGTTTTTT.

This clonotype was recorded many times. This sequence joins TRBV7-9 and TRBJ2-2; tentative D call: TRBD2 (5 bases). CDR1 and CDR2 (germline): SEHNR, FQNEAQ (reference sequence). This CDR3 comprises 14 residues. The V end was cut by 5 bases, the J end by 5 bases, with 12 bases between. Here the CDR3 DNA reads TGTGCCAGCAGCCAAGGAGGTTGGACCGGGGAGCTGTTTTTT. It specifies CASSQGGWTGELFF.

This clonotype was seen a few times. The chain couples TRBV28 to TRBJ2-7, with 9 bases that match TRBD2. Germline CDR1 is MDHEN and CDR2 is SYDVKM. The CDR3 is 15 residues long. V gave up 6 bases and J gave up 3 bases; unmatched junction bases: 9. Here the CDR3 reads CASSPRLAESYEQYF. CDR3 sequence (DNA): TGTGCCAGCAGCCCTAGACTAGCGGAGAGCTACGAGCAGTACTTC.

This clonotype was counted ten times or more. The chain couples TRBV9 to TRBJ2-7, with D perhaps matching TRBD2 (7 bases). CDR1 SGDLS and CDR2 YYNGEE come from the germline V gene. V was trimmed by 4 bases and J by 2 bases, leaving 16 bases between them. The length of the CDR3 is 15 residues. This CDR3 reads CASSIGGGSTYEQYF. The CDR3 nucleotides are TGTGCCAGCAGCATCGGGGGCGGGAGCACCTACGAGCAGTACTTC.